Below are 22 T cell receptor beta chains sequenced from a single sample in a study of CD8 T cells in ankylosing spondylitis. Findings of the study overall: Apparently characteristic of ankylosing spondylitis blood was a TCR beta motif (roughly 8 highly homologous variants).

No cognate antigen is known for these TCRs. TCRdb called the 5' RACE reads again in MiXCR, with one record for every CDR3 protein. The sample lists around 220,000 distinct CDR3 sequences, about 18% occurring once. Sequenced input: blood, either unsorted or a sorted T cell fraction (not recorded which). The receptors shown here come from a male donor with ankylosing spondylitis.

The chain couples TRBV5-5 to TRBJ1-1; TRBD1 might be the D (5 bases). Deletions cut 0 bases from V and 4 bases from J, with 10 bases between. The CDR3 is made up of 14 amino acids. Germline CDR1 and CDR2: SGHKS and YYEKEE (reference sequence). CDR3 sequence reads: CASSLGGSGTEAFF. In DNA, the CDR3 is TGTGCCAGCAGCTTGGGGGGCTCGGGCACTGAAGCTTTCTTT.

This clonotype was seen more than once but under ten times. V gene TRBV5-6 combines with J gene TRBJ1-2; TRBD1 matches 7 bases. Germline V gene sequence: CDR1 SGHDT, CDR2 YYEEEE. The trim removed 2 bases at V and 2 bases at J, leaving 3 bases unmatched. The CDR3 runs to 14 residues. The CDR3 region is CASSLGDSNYGYTF. DNA for the CDR3: TGTGCCAGCAGCTTAGGGGACAGCAACTATGGCTACACCTTC.

This clonotype was seen repeatedly, ten times or more. The V call is TRBV20-1, the J call TRBJ2-7; tentatively, D is TRBD1 (5 bases). V lost 0 bases, J lost 5 bases, and 8 bases lay in between. The V gene's germline CDR1 is DFQATT and CDR2 SNEGSKA (reference sequence). This CDR3 has 12 residues. The CDR3 DNA follows: TGCAGTGCTAGAGATCAGGGCCACGAGCAGTACTTC. Its translation: CSARDQGHEQYF.

This clonotype was seen a handful of times. The chain employs TRBV4-2 and TRBJ2-5, with 7 positions matching TRBD1. This CDR3 is built from 14 residues. Trimming took 4 bases from V and 3 from J; bases not matched to a gene: 5. Germline assignment: CDR1 LGHNA and CDR2 YNFKEQ. DNA of the CDR3: TGTGCCAGCAGCCCAGGACAGGCGGAAGAGACCCAGTACTTC. Translating it yields CASSPGQAEETQYF.

This chain joins TRBV9 and TRBJ2-7; 7 nucleotides align to TRBD1. V shed 3 bases, J shed 6 bases, and the junction held 15 bases outside the gene matches. The CDR3 has 16 amino acids. Germline V gives CDR1 SGDLS, CDR2 YYNGEE. The CDR3 protein is CASSAGQSDNEGEQYF. Here the CDR3 DNA reads TGTGCCAGCAGCGCGGGACAGTCCGATAATGAGGGCGAGCAGTACTTC.

The V gene is TRBV11-2, the J gene TRBJ2-1; weak D call: TRBD2 (6 bases). The V gene lost 5 bases and the J gene lost 3 bases, with 14 bases spanning the gap. Germline CDR1 is SGHAT and CDR2 is FQNNGV. The CDR3 is made up of 15 amino acids. The CDR3 nucleotides read TGTGCCAGCAGCCAGACCTCGGACTACTACAATGAGCAGTTCTTC. It yields the protein CASSQTSDYYNEQFF.

CDR3: CAISSPGLANEQFF. CDR3 sequence (DNA): TGTGCCATCAGTAGCCCGGGACTAGCCAATGAGCAGTTCTTC. The chain uses TRBV10-3 and TRBJ2-1; TRBD2 aligns across 9 bases. Germline CDR1 and CDR2: ENHRY and SYGVKD. The CDR3 runs to 14 residues. Losses at the gene ends were 5 bases for V and 6 bases for J; bases not matched to a gene: 5.

This clonotype was detected once. This chain links TRBV4-3 with TRBJ1-6, with 7 bases aligning to TRBD1. The CDR3 is 15 residues long. V was pared by 0 bases and J by 9 bases, with 5 bases of the junction left unmatched. Looked up from germline, CDR1 is LGHNA and CDR2 is YSLEER. CDR3 sequence (DNA): TGCGCCAGCAGCCAAGATTCAGGGGGGGGTTCACCCCTCCACTTT. This codes for CASSQDSGGGSPLHF.

This chain joins TRBV7-9 and TRBJ2-1; 7 bases line up with TRBD1. CDR3 length: 15 amino acids. The junction had 3 bases not matched to a gene; V was cut back by 0 bases and J by 4 bases. Germline V gene lookup returns CDR1 SEHNR and CDR2 FQNEAQ (reference sequence). The CDR3, as DNA: TGTGCCAGCAGCTTAGCGGGGACAGAGTACAATGAGCAGTTCTTC. Translation: CASSLAGTEYNEQFF. The full variable domain, with the rest looked up from reference TRBV7-9 and TRBJ2-1, is DTGVSQNPRHKITKRGQNVTFRCDPISEHNRLYWYRQTLGQGPEFLTYFQNEAQLEKSRLLSDRFSAERPKGSFSTLEIQRTEQGDSAMYLCASSLAGTEYNEQFFGPGTRLTVL.

The sample holds many counts of this clonotype. CDR3 amino acids: CASSLSPNTGELFF. The CDR3 nucleotides are TGCGCCAGCAGCCTTTCCCCGAACACCGGGGAGCTGTTTTTT. The V call is TRBV4-1, the J call TRBJ2-2; no clear D. Per the germline V gene, CDR1 is MGHRA and CDR2 is YSYEKL. The CDR3 totals 14 residues. V gave up 4 bases and J gave up 0 bases, with 6 bases separating them.

The rearrangement joins TRBV4-1 to TRBJ1-2; D gene ambiguous. CDR1 is MGHRA and CDR2 is YSYEKL in the germline V gene. The V and J ends lost 1 base and 0 bases respectively, with 12 bases between them. CDR3 length: 16 residues. The CDR3 loop is CASSQVTTVANYGYTF. The CDR3 DNA reads TGCGCCAGCAGCCAAGTCACGACGGTAGCTAACTATGGCTACACCTTC.

This clonotype was recorded a few times. The rearrangement uses TRBV6-6 and TRBJ1-4; TRBD1 might be the D (6 bases). Per the germline V gene, CDR1 is MNHNY and CDR2 is SVGAGI (reference sequence). With 5 bases removed from V and 10 bases from J, the gap between germline ends came to 14 bases. This CDR3 comprises 13 residues. The chain's CDR3 is CASSGGTTGKLFF. The CDR3 region has the DNA TGTGCCAGCAGTGGAGGGACAACGGGAAAACTGTTTTTT.

V is TRBV20-1 and J is TRBJ2-3; perhaps TRBD2 as D (5 bases). Looked up from germline, CDR1 is DFQATT and CDR2 is SNEGSKA (reference sequence). Trimming cost V 1 base and J 1 base, with 12 bases left between them. The CDR3 length is 15 residues. The CDR3 nucleotides are TGCAGTGCTAGAGCGTGGGAGACGGGCACAGATACGCAGTATTTT. Translation gives CSARAWETGTDTQYF.

This rearrangement joins TRBV19 to TRBJ1-1, with D hard to call. V was pared by 1 base and J by 8 bases, with 8 bases between. The CDR3 contains 12 residues. CDR1 LNHDA and CDR2 SQIVND come from the germline V gene (reference sequence). The CDR3 coding sequence is TGTGCCAGTAGTATAGGGCCAACGGAAGCTTTCTTT. This codes for CASSIGPTEAFF.

This clonotype was counted ten times or more. The V and J genes are TRBV20-1 and TRBJ2-1; 16 bases are a match to TRBD2. This CDR3 has 18 residues. The V gene's germline CDR1 is DFQATT and CDR2 SNEGSKA (reference sequence). The V and J ends lost 5 bases and 4 bases, in that order; junction bases with no gene match: 11. The CDR3 nucleotides read TGCAGTGCTCCCGTCCCGGGACTAGCGGGAGGGTCTTACAATGAGCAGTTCTTC. This encodes CSAPVPGLAGGSYNEQFF.

J is TRBJ2-7 and V is TRBV7-9; 15 positions agree with TRBD2. V was pared by 5 bases and J by 4 bases, with 9 bases of the junction left unmatched. Germline V gives CDR1 SEHNR, CDR2 FQNEAQ (reference sequence). This CDR3 comprises 17 residues. The CDR3 nucleotides read TGTGCCAGCAGCGACGGACTAGCGGGGGGGCCTAGGTACGAGCAGTACTTC. Translating it yields CASSDGLAGGPRYEQYF.

J is TRBJ1-3 and V is TRBV29-1; no clear D. The germline V gene encodes CDR1 SQVTM and CDR2 ANQGSEA. V was trimmed by 0 bases and J by 0 bases, leaving 9 bases between them. The CDR3 length is 15 residues. In DNA, the CDR3 is TGCAGCGTTGAAGAGGAGACCAGCTCTGGAAACACCATATATTTT. Its protein product is CSVEEETSSGNTIYF.

This chain connects TRBV12-3 or TRBV12-4 to TRBJ2-3; D ambiguous. This CDR3 comprises 14 residues. V was clipped by 5 bases and J by 6 bases, with 15 bases between them. The CDR3 sequence: CASSPTLSGDTQYF. The CDR3 nucleotides read TGTGCCAGCAGTCCCACTCTTTCCGGGGATACGCAGTATTTT.

V gene TRBV5-1 combines with J gene TRBJ2-7; D is tentatively TRBD1 or TRBD2 (5 bases each). CDR1 is SGHRS, CDR2 YFSETQ, per germline. The CDR3 length is 13 residues. V was clipped by 5 bases and J by 0 bases, with 9 bases between them. The CDR3 DNA is TGCGCCAGCAGGGGGACGGCCTCCTACGAGCAGTACTTC. It translates to CASRGTASYEQYF.

This clonotype has more than one count but fewer than ten. The chain joins TRBV3-1 to TRBJ2-1, with 9 bases fitting TRBD2. With 4 bases clipped from V and 0 bases from J, the junction kept 16 bases outside the gene matches. CDR1 is LGHDT, CDR2 YNNKEL, per germline (reference sequence). The CDR3 length is 20 residues. For the CDR3, the DNA is TGTGCCAGCAGCCTCCTGGTAGCGGGAGACTCCCACAGCTCCTACAATGAGCAGTTCTTC. Protein product: CASSLLVAGDSHSSYNEQFF.

J is TRBJ2-3 and V is TRBV12-3 or TRBV12-4; tentatively, D is TRBD2 (7 bases). V lost 6 bases to trimming and J lost 6 bases, with 25 bases between them. The CDR3 has 17 amino acids. CDR3 residues: CASRTGAGLGGRDTQYF. Written as DNA, the CDR3 is TGTGCCAGCAGGACGGGGGCTGGACTAGGAGGGCGGGATACGCAGTATTTT.

Only a few counts were recorded for this clonotype. This chain uses TRBV4-1 with TRBJ2-3; no clear D gene. The length of the CDR3 is 14 residues. Trimming took off 3 bases at V and 5 bases at J, with 12 bases between the two ends. Germline CDR1 reads MGHRA; CDR2 reads YSYEKL. CDR3 loop: CASSQERFEDTQYF. The CDR3 DNA reads as TGCGCCAGCAGCCAGGAAAGGTTTGAAGATACGCAGTATTTT.